This T cell receptor beta chain was sequenced for a study of OX40 agonist ivuxolimab in advanced cancers. Study-wide results and limits: By week 6 at 0.1 to 3.0 mg/kg, blood CD4+ and CD8+ T cells had expanded clonally. Average numbers of expanded clones were greater in CD8+ T cells than in CD4+.

The CDR3 runs to 12 residues. Germline values: CDR1 SNHLY, CDR2 FYNNEI. V was cut by 6 bases and J by 12 bases, with 15 bases left in between. In regard to this clone: Its target is not known.

The cohort excluded patients with autoimmune disease history or systemic immunosuppression. Sequencing used immunoSEQ multiplex PCR; TCRdb keeps in-frame clones, though not all of them. Seen here are 53,000 or so clones, roughly 80% observed once, and the top ten hold 3.5% to 5.5%. The input for sequencing was CD4+ or CD8+ T cells sorted from blood, taken in a trial of the OX40 agonist ivuxolimab. This TCR was recovered from an adult with an advanced solid tumor such as melanoma, head and neck, liver or kidney cancer. The chain carries TRBV2 and TRBJ2-1, with D possibly TRBD1 on 6 matching bases. CDR3 bases: TGTGCCAGCAGAGGGGGAGCGGAAGTGCAGTTCTTC. This gives the protein CASRGGAEVQFF.